This TCR beta chain was obtained from a study of OX40 agonist ivuxolimab in advanced cancers. Exclusion of a patient followed from autoimmune disease history or systemic immunosuppression. Germline V gene lookup returns CDR1 SGHRS and CDR2 YFSETQ. The germline V and J ends were trimmed by 0 bases and 4 bases, with 14 bases remaining between them. The CDR3 covers 16 residues. Assay: immunoSEQ multiplex PCR; the TCRdb copy retains only in-frame clones and omits some. The data contain roughly 100,000 clones, approximately 95% of them seen just once; the ten biggest clones take up 2% to 2.5%. A remark on this clone: Its specificity is not known.

Study outcomes and limitations: Averaging showed that CD8+ T cells had more expanded clones than CD4+ did.

The V call is TRBV5-1, the J call TRBJ2-1; no clear D gene. Here the sequenced sample was CD4+ or CD8+ T cells sorted from blood, taken in a trial of the OX40 agonist ivuxolimab. The TCR sequence derives from an adult with an advanced solid tumor such as melanoma, head and neck, liver or kidney cancer. DNA for the CDR3: TGCGCCAGCAGCTTGGAGCCTCCTAGTGGTTACAATGAGCAGTTCTTC. Encoded protein: CASSLEPPSGYNEQFF.